Listed here are 23 T cell receptor beta chains from one sample, sequenced in a study of patients and donors after allogeneic stem cell transplantation. TCRdb redid the calling of the RT-PCR reads with MiXCR, one entry per CDR3 protein. The data hold over 350,000 distinct CDR3 sequences, with 16% observed a single time. Sequenced sample: blood, either unsorted or a sorted T cell fraction (not recorded which). The receptor set was obtained from a human donor who was either an allogeneic HSCT recipient or a stem cell or donor lymphocyte infusion donor (not recorded which). It is not recorded whose cells these are; they may come from a transplant donor.

This clonotype has just a few counts. The V gene is TRBV7-9, the J gene TRBJ2-7; the D is unclear. The CDR3 extends over 15 amino acids. V lost 2 bases, J lost 4 bases, and 15 bases lay in between. Germline values: CDR1 SEHNR, CDR2 FQNEAQ (reference sequence). Written as DNA, the CDR3 is TGTGCCAGCAGCTTAACTCCTTCGAACACGTACGAGCAGTACTTC. This translates into CASSLTPSNTYEQYF.

The V call is TRBV2, the J call TRBJ1-2; 11 bases agree with TRBD1. CDR3 length equals 15 residues. Germline-derived CDR1 and CDR2 are SNHLY and FYNNEI. V dropped 5 bases and J dropped 4; count of bases not matched to a gene: 6. Written as DNA, the CDR3 is TGTGCCAGCAGTATGGGACAGGGGGTGGGCTATGGCTACACCTTC. This codes for CASSMGQGVGYGYTF.

The chain links TRBV20-1 to TRBJ1-5; D remains unclear. Trimming removed 0 bases at V and 3 bases at J, with 12 bases between. The length of the CDR3 is 15 residues. Looked up from germline, CDR1 is DFQATT and CDR2 is SNEGSKA (reference sequence). For the CDR3, the DNA is TGCAGTGCTAGAGAGGCTTCCTTGTACAATCAGCCCCAGCATTTT. As protein: CSAREASLYNQPQHF.

The gene calls are TRBV12-3 or TRBV12-4 and TRBJ2-2; the match to TRBD1 covers 11 bases. J was trimmed by 3 bases and V by 9 bases; bases with no gene match: 3. The length of the CDR3 is 14 residues. CDR3 residues: CARGTGGHTGELFF. The CDR3 nucleotides read TGTGCCAGGGGGACAGGGGGGCACACCGGGGAGCTGTTTTTT.

The CDR3 bases are TGTGCCAGCTCACTCCGGGACCTCGACCCCGGGGAGCTGTTTTTT. As protein: CASSLRDLDPGELFF. The V call is TRBV18, the J call TRBJ2-2; tentatively, D is TRBD1 or TRBD2 (5 bases each). This CDR3 has 15 residues. Germline V lookup: CDR1 KGHSH, CDR2 LQKENI. V was clipped by 4 bases and J by 6 bases, with 15 bases between them.

The gene calls are TRBV29-1 and TRBJ2-3; D may be TRBD1 or TRBD2 (6 bases each). CDR3 length equals 18 residues. The germline V and J ends were trimmed by 5 bases and 0 bases, with 24 bases remaining between them. CDR1 is SQVTM and CDR2 is ANQGSEA in the germline V gene. The CDR3 is CSVSPHGGGTASTDTQYF. The CDR3 region has the DNA TGCAGCGTTTCTCCTCATGGGGGCGGGACGGCTAGCACAGATACGCAGTATTTT.

V usage is TRBV15 and J usage is TRBJ2-6, with TRBD1 identical over 8 bases. With V trimmed by 0 bases and J by 2 bases, 6 bases remained unmatched. CDR3 length equals 18 residues. Germline loops: CDR1 LNHNV, CDR2 YYDKDF (reference sequence). CDR3 bases: TGTGCCACCAGCAGAGATGGGCAGGGGGCGCCTGGGGCCAACGTCCTGACTTTC. Encoded protein: CATSRDGQGAPGANVLTF.

This clonotype showed up just a few times. The chain couples TRBV12-3 or TRBV12-4 to TRBJ2-1; 15 bases agree with TRBD2. The V gene end was trimmed by 3 bases and the J gene end by 8 bases; junction bases not matched to a gene: 5. This CDR3 has 16 residues. The CDR3 DNA is TGTGCCAGCAGTTTCAGGGGACTAGCGGGAGGTGATGAGCAGTTCTTC. This sequence encodes CASSFRGLAGGDEQFF.

A few counts support this clonotype. V and J are TRBV9 and TRBJ2-6, with a possible D match to TRBD2 (7 bases). Trimming removed 0 bases from V and 0 bases from J, with 13 bases in between. Germline CDR1 reads SGDLS; CDR2 reads YYNGEE. This CDR3 contains 18 residues. The CDR3 sequence: CASSVGPGGSSGANVLTF. The CDR3 coding sequence is TGTGCCAGCAGCGTAGGTCCGGGGGGCAGCTCTGGGGCCAACGTCCTGACTTTC.

The V call is TRBV12-3 or TRBV12-4, the J call TRBJ2-1, with D unresolved. The CDR3 runs 14 residues. V lost 4 bases and J lost 2, with 9 bases in between. The CDR3 DNA reads as TGTGCCAGCAGTTCTGGGAAGGCCTACAATGAGCAGTTCTTC. As protein: CASSSGKAYNEQFF.

The chain couples TRBV5-1 to TRBJ2-5, with 9 bases that match TRBD1. The length of the CDR3 is 14 residues. In germline, CDR1 is SGHRS, CDR2 YFSETQ. Germline trimming cut 4 bases from V and 3 bases from J; bases unmatched to any gene: 4. As DNA, the CDR3 is TGCGCCAGCAGCCCCCGGACAGGGGAAGAGACCCAGTACTTC. Translating gives CASSPRTGEETQYF.

The sample holds a few counts of this clonotype. The rearrangement links TRBV24-1 to TRBJ2-2; 8 nucleotides agree with TRBD2. CDR1 and CDR2 from the germline V gene are KGHDR and SFDVKD. Trimming removed 3 bases from V and 4 bases from J; junction bases left unmatched: 9. The CDR3 is 17 residues long. CDR3 coding DNA: TGTGCCACCAGTGATACCGGTCCCGGGACTAGCACCGGGGAGCTGTTTTTT. Translated, it gives CATSDTGPGTSTGELFF.

This clonotype has a count of ten or more. The CDR3: CASSLGLAAHEQYF. The DNA of the CDR3 is TGCGCCAGCAGCCTCGGACTAGCCGCCCACGAGCAGTACTTC. The chain joins TRBV4-3 to TRBJ2-7, with 8 bases that match TRBD2. The CDR3 loop spans 14 amino acids. The V gene end was trimmed by 4 bases and the J gene end by 5 bases; junction bases not matched to a gene: 7. Germline V gene data show CDR1 as LGHNA and CDR2 as YSLEER.

The chain couples TRBV12-3 or TRBV12-4 to TRBJ1-1; D unresolved. Trimming left V 3 bases short and J 5 bases short, with 7 bases between. The CDR3 extends over 12 amino acids. The CDR3 DNA is TGTGCCAGCAGTTTTCATGGAACTGAAGCTTTCTTT. It is translated as CASSFHGTEAFF.

This clonotype was seen many times. The junction does not match germline at one end; this may be a read error. This rearrangement joins TRBV12-3 or TRBV12-4 to TRBJ1-5; D gene ambiguous. The CDR3 loop spans 13 amino acids. CDR3 region: CASSLGSNQPQHF. CDR3 DNA sequence: TGTGCCAGCAGCTTAGGTAGCAATCAGCCCCAGCATTTT.

This clonotype was counted a few times. The CDR3 nucleotides are TGTGCCAGCAGCTCCCCGGGACTAGCGGGAGTTAGGAGTGAGCAGTTCTTC. It translates to CASSSPGLAGVRSEQFF. The chain employs TRBV7-9 and TRBJ2-1; 14 positions match TRBD2. The CDR3 extends over 17 amino acids. Germline CDR1 is SEHNR and CDR2 is FQNEAQ (reference sequence). After removal of 4 bases from V and 9 bases from J, the junction contained 11 bases not matched to a gene.

This clonotype was detected only a few times. This chain joins TRBV20-1 and TRBJ2-2; TRBD1 matches at 9 bases. This CDR3 has 14 residues. Germline trimming cut 7 bases from V and 2 bases from J; bases unmatched to any gene: 5. CDR1 and CDR2 (germline): DFQATT, SNEGSKA (reference sequence). DNA for the CDR3: TGCAGTGTTTGGGACAGGGTAAACACCGGGGAGCTGTTTTTT. Translated: CSVWDRVNTGELFF.

This clonotype was counted many times. The chain combines TRBV10-3 with TRBJ1-1; D gene unclear. Between the trimmed V and J ends, which lost 4 bases and 3 bases, there was a span of 9 bases. Germline loops: CDR1 ENHRY, CDR2 SYGVKD. The CDR3 loop spans 13 amino acids. The CDR3 here is CAISGAGDTEAFF. The DNA for the CDR3 is TGTGCCATCAGTGGGGCAGGCGACACTGAAGCTTTCTTT.

The rearrangement links TRBV2 to TRBJ1-5; D gene unclear. The CDR3 extends over 12 amino acids. In germline, CDR1 is SNHLY, CDR2 FYNNEI. V lost 3 bases to trimming and J lost 6 bases, with 6 bases between them. The CDR3 region is CASSDDRQPQHF. The CDR3 coding sequence is TGTGCCAGCAGTGACGACCGTCAGCCCCAGCATTTT.

The rearrangement joins TRBV5-1 to TRBJ2-1; D gene uncertain. Trimming cost V 7 bases and J 8 bases, with 19 bases left between them. Germline CDR1 SGHRS, CDR2 YFSETQ. This CDR3 region has 14 residues. The CDR3, as DNA: TGCGCCAGCCTAACGGGCCCTACTAACGATGAGCAGTTCTTC. Translated, it gives CASLTGPTNDEQFF.

Ten or more counts support this clonotype. CDR3 nucleotides: TGTGCCAGCAGTTACTCCTGGGATGCGGGCAATCAGCCCCAGCATTTT. This codes for CASSYSWDAGNQPQHF. V is TRBV6-5 and J is TRBJ1-5, with D hard to call. The V and J ends lost 0 bases and 2 bases respectively, with 11 bases between them. The CDR3 extends over 16 amino acids. The germline V gene encodes CDR1 MNHEY and CDR2 SVGAGI.

The chain has TRBV3-1 and TRBJ2-1; 9 nucleotides align to TRBD1. Germline trimming cut 4 bases from V and 8 bases from J; bases unmatched to any gene: 15. In germline, CDR1 is LGHDT, CDR2 YNNKEL (reference sequence). The CDR3 extends over 17 amino acids. The CDR3 region has the DNA TGTGCCAGCAGCCCAAGGGGTACAGGGGGCGGAATATATGAGCAGTTCTTC. It is translated as CASSPRGTGGGIYEQFF.

This clonotype has only a few counts. The chain employs TRBV12-3 or TRBV12-4 and TRBJ1-6; D is uncertain. CDR3 length: 14 residues. V was clipped by 7 bases and J by 7 bases, with 14 bases between them. Written as DNA, the CDR3 is TGTGCCAGCAAGTTTTTGCCCGTCAATTCACCCCTCCACTTT. Its protein is CASKFLPVNSPLHF.